The next 28 T cell receptor beta chains were all read from a single sample in a study of T cell repertoires in cytomegalovirus infection. Their specific antigens are unknown. In TCRdb, the reads were re-called with MiXCR into one record per CDR3 protein. The sample carries about 310,000 distinct CDR3 sequences, 20% to 30% recorded once. The starting material was cultured PBMCs, obtained from culture after CMV antigen stimulation. These receptors were taken from a human donor in good health (CMV status not recorded). Some clones in this sample may be carry-over from other donors' samples.

This clonotype was found many times. V is TRBV12-3 or TRBV12-4 and J is TRBJ2-3; D might be TRBD2 (6 bases). The CDR3 spans 15 residues. V dropped 6 bases and J dropped 0 bases, with 13 bases sitting between them. The CDR3 protein is CASRTGESSTDTQYF. The CDR3 DNA is TGTGCCAGCAGGACGGGGGAGAGTAGCACAGATACGCAGTATTTT.

This clonotype was counted a few times. The DNA for the CDR3 is TGTGCCAGCAGCTTACCTCTCTGGACGGGACAGGGAAGAGATACGCAGTATTTT. This codes for CASSLPLWTGQGRDTQYF. The rearrangement joins TRBV7-9 to TRBJ2-3; 9 bases agree with TRBD1. Per germline, CDR1 SEHNR and CDR2 FQNEAQ (reference sequence). V dropped 2 bases and J dropped 5; count of bases not matched to a gene: 14. This CDR3 comprises 18 residues.

This clonotype was seen only a few times. The chain recombines TRBV25-1 with TRBJ2-3; TRBD2 aligns across 11 bases. The CDR3 is 14 residues long. Germline V gene lookup returns CDR1 MGHDK and CDR2 SYGVNS. The trim removed 7 bases at V and 4 bases at J, leaving 4 bases unmatched. CDR3: CASIGTSGPDTQYF. The CDR3 DNA reads as TGTGCCAGCATCGGGACTAGCGGTCCAGATACGCAGTATTTT.

This rearrangement joins TRBV27 to TRBJ2-1, with D perhaps matching TRBD1 (7 bases). The germline CDR1 and CDR2 sequences are MNHEY and SMNVEV (reference sequence). V lost 5 bases, J lost 5 bases, and 19 bases lay in between. CDR3 length: 16 amino acids. This CDR3 is CASSPLWRGQHNEQFF. CDR3 sequence (DNA): TGTGCCAGCAGTCCCCTCTGGAGGGGGCAACACAATGAGCAGTTCTTC.

This clonotype was detected ten times or more. The chain combines TRBV7-6 with TRBJ2-7; perhaps TRBD1 as D (6 bases). The germline gives CDR1 SGHVS, CDR2 FNYEAQ. The length of the CDR3 is 14 residues. Trimming stripped 5 bases from V and 0 bases from J, with 11 bases between. In DNA, the CDR3 is TGTGCCAGCAGCCGGGACACCCTCTCCTACGAGCAGTACTTC. It yields the protein CASSRDTLSYEQYF.

J is TRBJ2-7 and V is TRBV27; D is unclear. The length of the CDR3 is 14 residues. Per germline, CDR1 MNHEY and CDR2 SMNVEV (reference sequence). V dropped 5 bases and J dropped 0 bases, with 11 bases sitting between them. In nucleotides, the CDR3 is TGTGCCAGCAGTGAGCGTCTGAGCTCCTACGAGCAGTACGTC. Translated, it gives CASSERLSSYEQYV.

As concerns this clonotype: The missing conserved phenylalanine or tryptophan at the end of this CDR3 makes a read error likely. CDR3 sequence reads: CASSEIANTLTDTQYS. The CDR3 region has the DNA TGTGCCAGCAGTGAAATCGCAAATACCCTCACAGATACGCAGTATTCT. This chain connects TRBV6-1 to TRBJ2-3; D gene uncertain. The CDR3 totals 16 residues. CDR1 and CDR2 (germline): MNHNS, SASEGT. Trimming shortened V by 2 bases and J by 2 bases, and 14 bases separated the two germline ends.

The V gene is TRBV6-5, the J gene TRBJ1-3; a weak D match, TRBD1 (6 bases). V lost 0 bases and J 0 bases, leaving 9 bases between the germline ends. The CDR3 length is 16 residues. Germline loops: CDR1 MNHEY, CDR2 SVGAGI. CDR3 sequence: CASSYSGDTSGNTIYF. CDR3 nucleotide sequence: TGTGCCAGCAGTTACTCAGGGGACACCTCTGGAAACACCATATATTTT.

This sequence joins TRBV5-5 and TRBJ1-1; no definite D call. The CDR3 loop spans 15 amino acids. CDR1 and CDR2 (germline): SGHKS, YYEKEE (reference sequence). V gave up 1 base and J gave up 0 bases, with 10 bases separating them. DNA for the CDR3: TGTGCCAGCAGCTTGTTTGACGGGGTGAACACTGAAGCTTTCTTT. Translated: CASSLFDGVNTEAFF.

This clonotype was seen a handful of times. The chain joins TRBV20-1 to TRBJ2-1; D possibly corresponds to TRBD2 (5 bases). Germline CDR1 is DFQATT and CDR2 is SNEGSKA (reference sequence). CDR3 length: 16 amino acids. Trimming cost V 0 bases and J 6 bases, with 18 bases left between them. CDR3 DNA sequence: TGCAGTGCTAGAGACCTGCAAAAACTAGTTGGCAATGAGCAGTTCTTC. Encoded protein: CSARDLQKLVGNEQFF.

In its sample, this clonotype was seen a few times. This chain joins TRBV6-2 or TRBV6-3 and TRBJ2-3, with 7 positions matching TRBD2. CDR1 is MNHEY, CDR2 SVGEGT, per germline. Trimming removed 7 bases from V and 4 bases from J; junction bases left unmatched: 14. The CDR3 is 16 residues long. This chain's CDR3 is CASTSSLADGPDTQYF. Here the CDR3 DNA reads TGTGCCAGCACCTCCTCTCTAGCGGACGGTCCAGATACGCAGTATTTT.

The CDR3 DNA reads TGTGCCAGCTCACCGTTCCAGGGGAACCAGCATTTT. Translation gives CASSPFQGNQHF. The chain joins TRBV18 to TRBJ1-5; D might be TRBD1 (6 bases). This CDR3 spans 12 amino acids. Germline CDR1 and CDR2: KGHSH and LQKENI. Deletions cut 3 bases from V and 12 bases from J, with 12 bases between.

The CDR3 here is CASSLTQALAYNEQFF. The CDR3 DNA reads TGTGCCAGCAGTTTAACGCAGGCCCTGGCCTACAATGAGCAGTTCTTC. The rearrangement links TRBV12-3 or TRBV12-4 to TRBJ2-1; D gene unclear. The CDR3 runs to 16 residues. Trimming removed 2 bases from V and 2 bases from J, with 13 bases in between.

This clonotype was observed a few times. This sequence joins TRBV19 and TRBJ2-7, with 14 bases identical to TRBD2. Germline V lookup: CDR1 LNHDA, CDR2 SQIVND (reference sequence). J was trimmed by 6 bases and V by 4 bases; bases with no gene match: 11. The CDR3 is 17 residues long. In nucleotides, the CDR3 is TGTGCCAGTAGTACAATTCCGGGGACTAGCGGGAGTGCCGAGCAGTACTTC. This sequence encodes CASSTIPGTSGSAEQYF. Full variable domain (missing parts from reference TRBV19 and TRBJ2-7): DGGITQSPKYLFRKEGQNVTLSCEQNLNHDAMYWYRQDPGQGLRLIYYSQIVNDFQKGDIAEGYSVSREKKESFPLTVTSAQKNPTAFYLCASSTIPGTSGSAEQYFGPGTRLTVT.

This clonotype was seen many times. The chain combines TRBV7-2 with TRBJ2-3; no definite D call. This CDR3 comprises 12 residues. Looked up from germline, CDR1 is SGHTA and CDR2 is FQGNSA. Trimming pared 5 bases from V and 3 bases from J, leaving 6 bases between. The CDR3 spells CASSILTDTQYF. CDR3 in DNA: TGTGCCAGCAGCATCCTAACAGATACGCAGTATTTT.

This clonotype was seen more than once but under ten times. The J gene is TRBJ2-3, the V gene TRBV20-1; no clear D. This CDR3 region has 14 residues. Trimming removed 3 bases from V and 7 bases from J, with 17 bases in between. The germline gives CDR1 DFQATT, CDR2 SNEGSKA (reference sequence). The CDR3 region has the DNA TGCAGTGCTAGTGCTCTTCGCCCCTCATATACGCAGTATTTT. It specifies CSASALRPSYTQYF.

This clonotype was detected only a few times. The gene calls are TRBV6-2 or TRBV6-3 and TRBJ2-1; unclear D gene. The CDR3 is 12 residues long. Germline CDR1 MNHEY, CDR2 SVGEGT. V gave up 6 bases and J gave up 7 bases, with 10 bases separating them. In DNA, the CDR3 is TGTGCCAGCAGCAGAGGACGGAATGAGCAGTTCTTC. Its protein product is CASSRGRNEQFF.

The J gene is TRBJ2-1, the V gene TRBV19; TRBD1 matches 12 bases. This CDR3 spans 16 amino acids. Germline values: CDR1 LNHDA, CDR2 SQIVND (reference sequence). Trimming removed 5 bases from V and 6 bases from J; junction bases left unmatched: 8. CDR3 protein: CASSVTPGQGANEQFF. CDR3 nucleotides: TGTGCCAGTAGTGTCACCCCGGGACAGGGGGCCAATGAGCAGTTCTTC.

This clonotype was seen a handful of times. This chain uses TRBV7-2 with TRBJ2-1; 8 bases line up with TRBD2. CDR3 length: 15 residues. Looked up from germline, CDR1 is SGHTA and CDR2 is FQGNSA. Trimming at V came to 7 bases and at J to 6 bases, leaving 11 bases not matched to a gene. CDR3 bases: TGTGCCAGCAAGCCGGAGGGACTAGTGTTCAATGAGCAGTTCTTC. Its translation is CASKPEGLVFNEQFF. Filled out from reference TRBV7-2 and TRBJ2-1, the complete variable domain reads GAGVSQSPSNKVTEKGKDVELRCDPISGHTALYWYRQSLGQGLEFLIYFQGNSAPDKSGLPSDRFSAERTGGSVSTLTIQRTQQEDSAVYLCASKPEGLVFNEQFFGPGTRLTVL.

The chain is built from TRBV5-1 and TRBJ2-1; 10 bases fit TRBD2. The germline V gene encodes CDR1 SGHRS and CDR2 YFSETQ. The length of the CDR3 is 16 residues. J gave up 9 bases and V 0 bases, and 9 bases lay outside the gene matches. CDR3: CASSLVSGRRVREQFF. CDR3 bases: TGCGCCAGCAGCTTGGTTAGCGGGAGGCGGGTCCGTGAGCAGTTCTTC.

A few counts support this clonotype. The chain joins TRBV18 to TRBJ2-1, with D tentatively TRBD2 (7 bases). This CDR3 spans 15 amino acids. Germline V gene sequence: CDR1 KGHSH, CDR2 LQKENI. V was trimmed by 3 bases and J by 2 bases, leaving 11 bases between them. The DNA for the CDR3 is TGTGCCAGCTCACCGGGGAGGGGGACCTACAATGAGCAGTTCTTC. Amino acids: CASSPGRGTYNEQFF.

This rearrangement joins TRBV10-3 to TRBJ2-1, with D uncertain. Germline CDR1 is ENHRY and CDR2 is SYGVKD. This CDR3 spans 15 amino acids. The V gene lost 6 bases and the J gene lost 0 bases, with 12 bases spanning the gap. In DNA, the CDR3 is TGTGCCATCAGCACCGACTCGCACTCCTACAATGAGCAGTTCTTC. Residues: CAISTDSHSYNEQFF.

This chain connects TRBV19 to TRBJ2-7; 14 positions match TRBD2. V was clipped by 4 bases and J by 5 bases; unmatched bases: 1. The CDR3 totals 14 residues. Germline V gives CDR1 LNHDA, CDR2 SQIVND (reference sequence). In DNA form, the CDR3 reads TGTGCCAGTAGTACGGGACTAGCGGGAGACGAGCAGTACTTC. It encodes CASSTGLAGDEQYF.

The rearrangement links TRBV28 to TRBJ1-1, with D tentatively TRBD1 (6 bases). V shed 4 bases and J shed 3 bases, with 12 bases lying between them. This CDR3 has 14 amino acids. CDR1 is MDHEN, CDR2 SYDVKM, per germline. The CDR3 DNA follows: TGTGCCAGCAGTTCCCCGGGACAAGACACTGAAGCTTTCTTT. This codes for CASSSPGQDTEAFF.

Regarding this clonotype: Here the CDR3 omits its conserved ending phenylalanine or tryptophan, so a read error is the likely source. It is unclear where the CDR3 begins or ends on the DNA, so no DNA is shown, and the CDR3 is as TCRdb lists it. This chain links TRBV12-3 or TRBV12-4 with TRBJ1-1; the DNA was not compared with TRBD1, the D call given in the table. The CDR3 is 13 residues long, counting both termini. The CDR3: CASSLGGGAVLGI.

The J gene is TRBJ2-5, the V gene TRBV12-3 or TRBV12-4; no clear D gene. CDR3 length: 14 residues. Deletions cut 0 bases from V and 5 bases from J, with 10 bases between. CDR3 nucleotides: TGTGCCAGCAGTTTAGCTGGGGTTAAGGAGACCCAGTACTTC. Its protein product is CASSLAGVKETQYF.

The chain joins TRBV28 to TRBJ1-5, with no clear D. The V gene's germline CDR1 is MDHEN and CDR2 SYDVKM. The CDR3 is made up of 11 amino acids. V gave up 7 bases and J gave up 4 bases, with 5 bases separating them. The DNA of the CDR3 is TGTGCCAGCACCACTAATCAGCCCCAGCATTTT. It translates to CASTTNQPQHF.

J is TRBJ2-2 and V is TRBV10-3; 7 bases match TRBD2. The CDR3 is made up of 15 amino acids. The germline V gene encodes CDR1 ENHRY and CDR2 SYGVKD. With V trimmed by 4 bases and J by 7 bases, 9 bases remained unmatched. CDR3: CAISASGVANGELFF. The CDR3 DNA sequence: TGTGCCATCAGTGCAAGCGGGGTAGCCAACGGGGAGCTGTTTTTT.